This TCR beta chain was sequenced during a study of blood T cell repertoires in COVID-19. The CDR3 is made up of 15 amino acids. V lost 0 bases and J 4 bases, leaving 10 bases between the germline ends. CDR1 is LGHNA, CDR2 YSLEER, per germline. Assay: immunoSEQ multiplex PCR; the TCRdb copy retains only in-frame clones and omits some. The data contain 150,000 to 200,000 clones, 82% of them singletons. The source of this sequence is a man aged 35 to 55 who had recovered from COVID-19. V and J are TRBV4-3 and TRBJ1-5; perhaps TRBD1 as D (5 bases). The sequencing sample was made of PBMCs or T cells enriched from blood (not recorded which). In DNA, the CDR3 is TGCGCCAGCAGCCAAGATCGACAGTCGAATCAGCCCCAGCATTTT. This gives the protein CASSQDRQSNQPQHF.